Listed below are T cell receptor beta chains from one sample, sequenced in a study of cytomegalovirus exposure and HLA in healthy donors. The data were produced by immunoSEQ multiplex PCR, yet TCRdb's version contains in-frame clones alone and is incomplete. The sample shows roughly 60,000 clones, 85% to 95% of them seen only once. The specimen sequenced was PBMCs. The receptor source for this set is a man aged 18-30 years in good health and CMV-seronegative. The CDR3 runs from the conserved cysteine through the conserved F or W. The D gene is left open where the match is weak. Expanded clones get a size class; other rows say once, few or many, or leave the size out.

V gene	D gene	J gene	clone size	CDR3 protein	CDR3 DNA
TRBV28	TRBD1	TRBJ1-5	.	CASSLDRGSQPQHF	TGTGCCAGCAGTTTGGACAGGGGATCTCAGCCCCAGCATTTT
TRBV9	TRBD2	TRBJ2-3	.	CASSGGLAGVDTQYF	TGTGCCAGCAGCGGGGGACTAGCGGGAGTAGATACGCAGTATTTT
TRBV18	.	TRBJ2-1	.	CASSLNNEQFF	TGTGCCAGCTCACTCAACAATGAGCAGTTCTTC
TRBV30	TRBD2	TRBJ2-3	.	CAWSLSGSGNTQYF	TGTGCCTGGAGTTTAAGCGGGAGCGGGAATACGCAGTATTTT
TRBV13	.	TRBJ2-5	.	CASSFGETQYF	TGTGCCAGCAGCTTCGGGGAGACCCAGTACTTC
TRBV6-1	TRBD1	TRBJ2-1	.	CAIATGTGDYNEQFF	TGTGCCATCGCCACTGGGACAGGGGATTACAATGAGCAGTTCTTC
TRBV7-9	.	TRBJ2-7	.	CASSLERGGEQYF	TGTGCCAGCAGCTTAGAAAGGGGGGGCGAGCAGTACTTC
TRBV6-5	.	TRBJ1-1	.	CASSHRALNTEAFF	TGTGCCAGCAGTCACAGGGCTTTAAACACTGAAGCTTTCTTT
TRBV7-2	TRBD2	TRBJ2-3	.	CASSFFRSGSSTDTQYF	TGTGCCAGCAGCTTCTTCCGGAGCGGGAGCAGCACAGATACGCAGTATTTT
TRBV7-9	.	TRBJ2-5	.	CASRNTDQETQYF	TGTGCCTCAAGGAACACAGACCAAGAGACCCAGTACTTC
TRBV11-2	.	TRBJ2-5	.	CASSFGVQETQYF	TGTGCCAGCAGCTTCGGAGTCCAAGAGACCCAGTACTTC
TRBV18	TRBD1	TRBJ1-5	.	CASSQLPGQLKSSNQPQHF	TGTGCCAGCTCACAACTTCCGGGACAGCTGAAGAGTAGCAATCAGCCCCAGCATTTT
TRBV14	.	TRBJ1-2	.	CASSQAGAIGYTF	TGTGCCAGCAGCCAGGCAGGGGCTATTGGCTACACCTTC
TRBV6-4	.	TRBJ2-1	.	CASRVAAGYNEQFF	TGTGCCAGCAGAGTAGCGGCAGGATACAATGAGCAGTTCTTC
TRBV29-1	TRBD1	TRBJ1-2	once	CSVEGWDRGKGYTF	TGCAGCGTTGAAGGTTGGGACAGGGGGAAGGGCTACACCTTC
TRBV28	.	TRBJ2-6	.	CASSLTARGANVLTF	TGTGCCAGCAGTTTGACAGCGCGCGGGGCCAACGTCCTGACTTTC
TRBV7-9	.	TRBJ2-1	.	CASSQETGIRYNEQFF	TGTGCCAGCAGCCAAGAGACGGGGATACGATACAATGAGCAGTTCTTC
TRBV7-9	TRBD1	TRBJ1-2	.	CASSSYDRVYGYTF	TGTGCCAGCAGCTCATATGACAGGGTCTATGGCTACACCTTC
TRBV7-2	TRBD1	TRBJ1-1	.	CASTPGQWGTEAFF	TGTGCCAGCACCCCGGGACAGTGGGGCACTGAAGCTTTCTTT
TRBV25-1	TRBD2	TRBJ2-2	.	CASSEPSGGTGELFF	TGTGCCAGCAGTGAACCTAGCGGGGGCACCGGGGAGCTGTTTTTT
TRBV5-1	TRBD1	TRBJ2-7	.	CASSNGQGANEQYF	TGCGCCAGCAGCAACGGACAGGGGGCAAACGAGCAGTACTTC
TRBV19	.	TRBJ2-7	.	CASSIEGGREQYF	TGTGCCAGTAGTATAGAGGGGGGACGCGAGCAGTACTTC
TRBV30	TRBD2	TRBJ2-3	.	CAWRAPGTSGIAYF	TGTGCCTGGAGGGCCCCAGGGACTAGCGGGATCGCGTATTTT
TRBV7-8	.	TRBJ2-5	.	CASSLVVASEGRETQYF	TGTGCCAGCAGCTTAGTGGTGGCTAGCGAGGGACGGGAGACCCAGTACTTC
TRBV7-2	.	TRBJ2-3	.	CASSRTGNIENTQYF	TGTGCCAGCAGCCGTACGGGGAACATTGAGAATACGCAGTATTTT
TRBV6-6	.	TRBJ2-3	.	CASRAADTQYF	TGTGCCAGCAGGGCGGCGGATACGCAGTATTTT
TRBV7-2	TRBD1	TRBJ1-1	.	CASSSPLTGGRAEAFF	TGTGCCAGCAGCTCACCCCTGACAGGGGGACGGGCTGAAGCTTTCTTT